These T cell receptor beta chains were read from a single sample in a study of Ad26.COV2.S vaccination and SARS-CoV-2 variants. TCRdb's table, derived via immunoSEQ multiplex PCR, lists solely in-frame clones and lacks some. In the table there are 350,000 to 500,000 clones, 89% of which are singletons. The specimen was peripheral blood, collected in a trial of Ad26.COV2.S vaccine versus placebo. The receptors here all came from a person aged 18-65 years who received the Ad26.COV2.S COVID-19 vaccine or a placebo. CDR3s include the opening cysteine and the closing phenylalanine or tryptophan. A D gene is named only where the DNA matches it firmly. Size values are once, few and many counts, or a class for expanded clones, and some rows have none.

TRBV27	once	TRBJ2-7	.	CASSPAWAYEQYF	TGTGCCAGCAGCCCGGCCTGGGCCTACGAGCAGTACTTC
TRBV4-2	.	TRBJ2-1	TRBD1	CASSQEGQGNSFNEQFF	TGTGCCAGCAGCCAAGAGGGACAGGGGAATTCATTTAATGAGCAGTTCTTC
TRBV2	.	TRBJ2-5	TRBD2	CASTLAGTQETQYF	TGTGCCAGCACACTAGCGGGGACTCAAGAGACCCAGTACTTC
TRBV24-1	.	TRBJ1-5	.	CATSRGGVGNQPQHF	TGTGCCACCAGTCGAGGGGGGGTCGGCAATCAGCCCCAGCATTTT
TRBV10-3	.	TRBJ2-3	.	CAISVIGATDTQYF	TGTGCCATCAGTGTTATAGGGGCCACAGATACGCAGTATTTT
TRBV10-3	.	TRBJ1-2	.	CAISEMQVDYGYTF	TGTGCCATCAGTGAGATGCAGGTCGACTATGGCTACACCTTC
TRBV11-3	.	TRBJ1-1	.	CASSLDGNTEAFF	TGTGCCAGCAGCTTGGACGGGAACACTGAAGCTTTCTTT
TRBV18	.	TRBJ1-3	.	CASSPRGGSQTSGNTIYF	TGTGCCAGCTCACCAAGGGGAGGGAGCCAGACGAGTGGAAACACCATATATTTT
TRBV29-1	.	TRBJ2-3	.	CSVGLTDTQYF	TGCAGCGTTGGTCTCACAGATACGCAGTATTTT
TRBV5-1	once	TRBJ1-3	.	CASSSGPFSGNTIYF	TGCGCCAGCAGCTCCGGACCGTTCTCTGGAAACACCATATATTTT
TRBV12-3/TRBV12-4	.	TRBJ1-5	.	CASSYAEGQPQHF	TGTGCCAGCAGTTATGCGGAGGGGCAGCCCCAGCATTTT
TRBV18	few	TRBJ1-1	.	CASSPTEEAFF	TGTGCCAGCTCACCAACCGAGGAGGCTTTCTTT
TRBV7-3	.	TRBJ1-2	.	CASSPDSMTGYTF	TGTGCCAGCAGCCCAGATTCCATGACTGGCTACACCTTC
TRBV6-4	once	TRBJ1-3	.	CASSDSLCVYLKKGGPISGNTIYF	TGTGCCAGCAGTGACTCCCTTTGCGTCTATCTCAAAAAGGGTGGACCAATCTCTGGAAACACCATATATTTT
TRBV14	.	TRBJ2-3	.	CASSQVLSADTQYF	TGTGCCAGCAGCCAAGTCCTGTCCGCAGATACGCAGTATTTT
TRBV3-1/TRBV3-2	.	TRBJ1-5	.	CASSPAEQPQHF	TGTGCCAGCAGCCCCGCGGAACAGCCCCAGCATTTT
TRBV7-8	once	TRBJ2-2	.	CASSSRRTANTGELFF	TGTGCCAGCAGCTCACGCCGGACAGCGAACACCGGGGAGCTGTTTTTT